The entry below describes one T cell receptor (beta chain). Relying on iRepertoire HTBI primers and Arm-PCR of CDR3 regions, the team built TCR beta libraries. TCRdb re-analysed the multiplex PCR reads in MiXCR, keeping a single row per CDR3 protein. This table holds 550,000 to 700,000 distinct CDR3 sequences, around 15% found once. The source of the sample is a study of regulatory T cells in long-lasting Graves disease. Germline lookup yields CDR1 MGHDK and CDR2 SYGVNS. V gave up 8 bases and J gave up 2 bases; unmatched junction bases: 7. The length of the CDR3 is 15 residues. Stated time point: newly diagnosed GD, antithyroid drugs for less than 3 months. PBMC RNA served as the TCR library source. The same specimen was also included in a second study, on T cells in Graves' hyperthyroidism and ophthalmopathy. That paper states: A set of HTBI primers served as the primers for a first-round RT-PCR of the TCR CDR3. Within blood appeared most thyroid clonotypes that had expanded above 0.001.

The chain carries TRBV25-1 and TRBJ1-3, with TRBD1 matching over 9 bases. The sequencing here drew on peripheral blood mononuclear cells (PBMCs), taken at new diagnosis, from a patient treated with antithyroid drugs. The sequence was obtained from a man aged 18 to 30 with Graves disease. The CDR3 DNA is TGTGCCAGCGGGGGACAGGGCCGGGCTGGAAACACCATATATTTT. It codes for CASGGQGRAGNTIYF.